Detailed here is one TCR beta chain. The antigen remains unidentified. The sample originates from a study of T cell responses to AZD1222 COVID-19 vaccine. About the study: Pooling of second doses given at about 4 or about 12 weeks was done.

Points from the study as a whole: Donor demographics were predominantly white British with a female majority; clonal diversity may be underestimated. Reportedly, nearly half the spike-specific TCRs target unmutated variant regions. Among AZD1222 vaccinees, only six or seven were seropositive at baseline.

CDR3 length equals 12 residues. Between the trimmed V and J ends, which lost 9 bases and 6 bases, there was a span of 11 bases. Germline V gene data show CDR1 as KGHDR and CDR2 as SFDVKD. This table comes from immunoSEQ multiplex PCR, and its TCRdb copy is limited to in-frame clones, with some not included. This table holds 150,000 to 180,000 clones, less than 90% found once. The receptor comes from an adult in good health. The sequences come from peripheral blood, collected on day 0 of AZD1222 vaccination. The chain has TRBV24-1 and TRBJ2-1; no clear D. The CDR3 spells CATGQQSNEQFF. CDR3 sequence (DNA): TGTGCCACCGGTCAACAGAGCAATGAGCAGTTCTTC.